The next 18 T cell receptor beta chains were all read from a single sample in a study of T cells in Graves' hyperthyroidism and ophthalmopathy (dated by TCRdb to the late 2010s). The library was obtained by multiplex PCR. TCRdb shows the sequencer as Illumina HiSeq 2000. The TCR beta CDR3 regions were amplified from RNA transcripts. The first round of RT-PCR for the TCR CDR3 was performed with the HTBI primer set and the Qiagen OneStep RT-PCR kit. The public reads were reanalyzed by TCRdb: fastp trimming at Q25, MiXCR alignment, in-frame beta chains only. All rows with the same CDR3 protein become a single entry with the most common DNA and genes. This sample holds 610,000 or so distinct CDR3 sequences; approximately 44% were observed only once. The ten most abundant clones make up more than 7% of the sample. Sequencing was performed on peripheral blood or thyroid tissue (not recorded which). All receptors come from a woman under 30 with Graves' hyperthyroidism.

This clonotype was counted many times. This chain links TRBV10-3 with TRBJ2-7; 14 positions match TRBD2. In germline, CDR1 is ENHRY, CDR2 SYGVKD. V shed 6 bases and J 6 bases; nucleotides not matched to a gene: 1. The CDR3 runs 13 residues. The CDR3 DNA reads TGTGCCATCAGGGGGACTAGCGGGAGCGAGCAGTACTTC. Amino acid sequence: CAIRGTSGSEQYF.

The sample holds many counts of this clonotype. The chain has TRBV29-1 and TRBJ1-2, with a tentative D call TRBD1 (6 bases). Trimming took off 4 bases at V and 6 bases at J, with 9 bases between the two ends. Germline V gene sequence: CDR1 SQVTM, CDR2 ANQGSEA. This CDR3 is 11 amino acids long. CDR3 sequence: CSVVDRNGYTF. CDR3 nucleotide sequence: TGCAGCGTTGTCGACAGGAATGGCTACACCTTC.

The chain joins TRBV30 to TRBJ2-7; 8 nucleotides match TRBD1. CDR3 length: 16 amino acids. V gave up 2 bases and J gave up 0 bases; unmatched junction bases: 9. Germline values: CDR1 GTSNPN, CDR2 SVGIG (reference sequence). The CDR3 DNA follows: TGTGCCTGGAGTCCCACCGACAGGGGAAGCTCCTACGAGCAGTACTTC. It is translated as CAWSPTDRGSSYEQYF. The variable domain in full, with the rest retrieved from reference TRBV30 and TRBJ2-7, is SQTIHQWPATLVQPVGSPLSLECTVEGTSNPNLYWYRQAAGRGLQLLFYSVGIGQISSEVPQNLSASRPQDRQFILSSKKLLLSDSGFYLCAWSPTDRGSSYEQYFGPGTRLTVT.

This clonotype was counted many times. The chain employs TRBV20-1 and TRBJ1-5, with TRBD1 matching over 7 bases. The trim removed 5 bases at V and 5 bases at J, leaving 6 bases unmatched. This CDR3 has 13 amino acids. Germline-derived CDR1 and CDR2 are DFQATT and SNEGSKA (reference sequence). The CDR3 region has the DNA TGCAGTGCTCCCCGACAGGGCGATCAGCCCCAGCATTTT. This gives the protein CSAPRQGDQPQHF.

This clonotype has ten or more counts. The V and J genes are TRBV5-1 and TRBJ1-4; unclear D gene. V was pared by 0 bases and J by 6 bases, with 6 bases between. The CDR3 is 13 amino acids. Germline V gene lookup returns CDR1 SGHRS and CDR2 YFSETQ. The CDR3 sequence is CASSLGSDEKLFF. In DNA form, the CDR3 reads TGCGCCAGCAGCTTGGGGTCAGATGAAAAACTGTTTTTT.

This clonotype appeared once. The rearrangement joins TRBV20-1 to TRBJ1-2; a possible D gene is TRBD1 (6 bases). The CDR3 covers 13 residues. Trimming removed 5 bases at V and 7 bases at J, with 17 bases between. Germline V CDR1 and CDR2: DFQATT, SNEGSKA (reference sequence). The CDR3 bases are TGCAGTGCTCCGAAATCTGGGGGCGGTGGCTACACCTTC. It encodes CSAPKSGGGGYTF.

V and J are TRBV20-1 and TRBJ2-2, with 7 bases matching TRBD1. CDR1 DFQATT and CDR2 SNEGSKA come from the germline V gene (reference sequence). CDR3 length equals 10 residues. Unmatched junction bases numbered 8, after V lost 6 bases and J lost 16 bases. As DNA, the CDR3 is TGCAGTGCATCCAGGGGGAGTCGGTTTTTT. It codes for CSASRGSRFF.

A single count supports this clonotype. This rearrangement joins TRBV20-1 to TRBJ2-7; TRBD2 matches at 7 bases. V was pared by 0 bases and J by 3 bases, with 8 bases of the junction left unmatched. Germline CDR1 and CDR2: DFQATT and SNEGSKA (reference sequence). The CDR3 runs 15 residues. DNA for the CDR3: TGCAGTGCTAGAGATGGGAGGGAGCAGGGCTACGAGCAGTACTTC. Translating it yields CSARDGREQGYEQYF.

This clonotype has a single count. The CDR3 coding sequence is TGCGCCAGCACCCAATCGGGGGACAGTTATACCTACGAGCAGTACTTC. This codes for CASTQSGDSYTYEQYF. This chain uses TRBV5-1 with TRBJ2-7, with a tentative D call TRBD1 (7 bases). The V end was cut by 6 bases, the J end by 2 bases, with 21 bases between. The CDR3 consists of 16 residues. Germline CDR1 and CDR2: SGHRS and YFSETQ.

The chain joins TRBV24-1 to TRBJ1-2; 8 nucleotides match TRBD1. The CDR3 covers 15 residues. The J segment lost 5 bases and the V segment lost 0 bases, leaving 4 bases of the junction unmatched. The germline CDR1 and CDR2 sequences are KGHDR and SFDVKD. CDR3 sequence (DNA): TGTGCCACCAGTGATTTGTCAGGGGGCGCGTATGGCTACACCTTC. It encodes CATSDLSGGAYGYTF.

The CDR3 reads CSVGVGTGELFF. CDR3 nucleotides: TGCAGCGTTGGAGTAGGGACCGGGGAGCTGTTTTTT. V is TRBV29-1 and J is TRBJ2-2; D remains unclear. With 4 bases removed from V and 5 bases from J, the gap between germline ends came to 8 bases. Germline lookup yields CDR1 SQVTM and CDR2 ANQGSEA. This CDR3 spans 12 amino acids.

The chain is built from TRBV20-1 and TRBJ1-6; TRBD1 matches at 7 bases. J was trimmed by 10 bases and V by 0 bases; bases with no gene match: 12. Germline lookup yields CDR1 DFQATT and CDR2 SNEGSKA (reference sequence). The CDR3 is 16 amino acids. The CDR3, as DNA: TGCAGTGCTAGAGATCAGGGAGGAGCAGGGGGATCACCCCTCCACTTT. It translates to CSARDQGGAGGSPLHF.

The chain uses TRBV5-4 and TRBJ1-3; TRBD1 matches at 7 bases. Looked up from germline, CDR1 is SGHNT and CDR2 is YYREEE (reference sequence). With V trimmed by 4 bases and J by 2 bases, 9 bases remained unmatched. CDR3 length equals 16 residues. CDR3 sequence (DNA): TGTGCCAGCAGCCTGATCTCCGGGACAGCTGGAAACACCATATATTTT. Translating it yields CASSLISGTAGNTIYF.

This clonotype has ten or more counts. The chain recombines TRBV3-1 with TRBJ2-7; 9 positions agree with TRBD1. The CDR3 extends over 15 amino acids. V lost 6 bases and J lost 2; bases outside the gene matches: 8. CDR1 is LGHDT, CDR2 YNNKEL, per germline (reference sequence). CDR3 residues: CASSPLDRGPYEQYF. Here the CDR3 DNA reads TGTGCCAGCAGTCCCCTGGACAGGGGCCCCTACGAGCAGTACTTC.

The chain links TRBV14 to TRBJ2-5; 7 bases fit TRBD2. The CDR3 has 16 residues. Germline CDR1 and CDR2: SGHDN and FVKESK. The V segment lost 1 base and the J segment 5 bases; nucleotides outside the gene matches: 10. CDR3 DNA: TGTGCCAGCAGCCAAGGAGTTGCGGGAGCCCGGGAGACCCAGTACTTC. This encodes CASSQGVAGARETQYF.

This clonotype was observed many times. The V and J genes are TRBV6-7 and TRBJ2-2, with 7 bases lining up with TRBD2. TRBV6-7 has ORF status, its function being uncertain. V lost 6 bases, J lost 1 base, and 2 bases stayed unmatched. CDR3 length equals 14 residues. The CDR3 sequence is CASRGRGNTGELFF. The CDR3, as DNA: TGTGCCAGCAGAGGGAGGGGGAACACCGGGGAGCTGTTTTTT.

At least ten counts were recorded for this clonotype. The DNA for the CDR3 is TGTGCCAGCAGTGATTCAACAGGGAACTATGGCTACACCTTC. Encoded protein: CASSDSTGNYGYTF. The chain has TRBV9 and TRBJ1-2, with D possibly being TRBD1 (6 bases). This CDR3 is built from 14 residues. Germline-derived CDR1 and CDR2 are SGDLS and YYNGEE. The V and J ends lost 5 bases and 2 bases respectively, with 13 bases between them.

V is TRBV20-1 and J is TRBJ2-3, with no clear D. The CDR3 runs 12 residues. Deletions cut 3 bases from V and 6 bases from J, with 10 bases between. The germline V gene encodes CDR1 DFQATT and CDR2 SNEGSKA (reference sequence). CDR3 bases: TGCAGTGCTAGTAGCAGTCTCGATACGCAGTATTTT. As protein: CSASSSLDTQYF.